These 5 T cell receptor beta chains were sequenced from one sample in a study of blood T cell repertoires in COVID-19. Assay used: immunoSEQ multiplex PCR; TCRdb lists only in-frame clones, some missing. This sample has some 130,000 clones, with around 89% found just once. The sequencing sample was made of peripheral blood. Source of these receptors: a man in his 60s with COVID-19, enrolled during active disease.

V gene TRBV12-5 combines with J gene TRBJ2-7, with D perhaps matching TRBD1 (6 bases). This CDR3 contains 13 residues. Germline values: CDR1 LGHNT, CDR2 FRNRAP. Trimming cost V 8 bases and J 2 bases, with 13 bases left between them. The CDR3 bases are TGTGCTAGTTCTCAGGGGACAACCTACGAGCAGTACTTC. This gives the protein CASSQGTTYEQYF.

The chain combines TRBV27 with TRBJ1-1; no firm D call. V was cut by 0 bases and J by 3 bases, with 14 bases left in between. This CDR3 is built from 16 residues. CDR1 and CDR2 (germline): MNHEY, SMNVEV (reference sequence). The CDR3 is CASSLSKRPGDTEAFF. CDR3 nucleotide sequence: TGTGCCAGCAGTTTATCGAAACGGCCCGGGGACACTGAAGCTTTCTTT.

A remark on this clone: The same CDR3 is also encoded by other DNA sequences in this sample. This chain links TRBV19 with TRBJ1-5; the match to TRBD1 covers 10 bases. Germline V gene lookup returns CDR1 LNHDA and CDR2 SQIVND (reference sequence). V shed 5 bases and J 7 bases; nucleotides not matched to a gene: 8. The CDR3 spans 15 residues. The CDR3 DNA follows: TGTGCCAGTAGTGCCTCCGGGACAGGGGCCCAGCCCCAGCATTTT. It is translated as CASSASGTGAQPQHF.

V and J are TRBV9 and TRBJ1-6, with a tentative D call TRBD1 (5 bases). This CDR3 has 14 amino acids. Trimming took 0 bases from V and 7 from J, leaving 8 bases between them. CDR1 SGDLS and CDR2 YYNGEE come from the germline V gene. Here the CDR3 reads CASSVEQENSPLHF. The CDR3 DNA is TGTGCCAGCAGCGTAGAACAGGAAAATTCACCCCTCCACTTT.

The J gene is TRBJ1-6, the V gene TRBV29-1, with 8 nucleotides matching TRBD1. J was trimmed by 9 bases and V by 8 bases; bases with no gene match: 12. Per germline, CDR1 SQVTM and CDR2 ANQGSEA. The length of the CDR3 is 14 residues. DNA for the CDR3: TGCAGCATTTGCCAGGGGGCCTTGGGTTCACCCCTCCACTTT. Translation gives CSICQGALGSPLHF.